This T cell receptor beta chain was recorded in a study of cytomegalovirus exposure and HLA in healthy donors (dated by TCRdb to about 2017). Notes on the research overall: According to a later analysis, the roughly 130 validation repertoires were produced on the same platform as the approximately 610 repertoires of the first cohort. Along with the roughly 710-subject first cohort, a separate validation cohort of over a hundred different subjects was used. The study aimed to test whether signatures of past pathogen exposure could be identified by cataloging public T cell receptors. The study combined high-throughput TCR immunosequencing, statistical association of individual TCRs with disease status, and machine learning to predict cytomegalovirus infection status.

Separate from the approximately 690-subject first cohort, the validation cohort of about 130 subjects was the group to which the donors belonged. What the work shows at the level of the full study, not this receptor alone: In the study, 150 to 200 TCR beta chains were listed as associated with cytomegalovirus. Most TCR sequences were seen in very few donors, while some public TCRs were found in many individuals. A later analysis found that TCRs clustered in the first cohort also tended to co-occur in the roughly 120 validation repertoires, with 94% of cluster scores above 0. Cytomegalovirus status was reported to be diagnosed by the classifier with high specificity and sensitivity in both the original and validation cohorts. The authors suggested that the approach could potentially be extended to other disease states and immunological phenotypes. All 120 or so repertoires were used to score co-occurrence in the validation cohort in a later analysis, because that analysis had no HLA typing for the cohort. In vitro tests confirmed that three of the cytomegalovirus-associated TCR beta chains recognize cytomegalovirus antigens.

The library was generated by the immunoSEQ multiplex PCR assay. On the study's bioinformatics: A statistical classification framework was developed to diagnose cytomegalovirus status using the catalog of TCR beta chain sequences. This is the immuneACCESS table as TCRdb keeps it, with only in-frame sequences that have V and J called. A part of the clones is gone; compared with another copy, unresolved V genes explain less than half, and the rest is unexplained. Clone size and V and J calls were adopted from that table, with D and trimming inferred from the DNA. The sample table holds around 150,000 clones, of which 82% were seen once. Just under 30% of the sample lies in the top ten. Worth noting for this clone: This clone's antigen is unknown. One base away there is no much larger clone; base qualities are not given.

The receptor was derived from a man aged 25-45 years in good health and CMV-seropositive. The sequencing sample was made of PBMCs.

The DNA reads TGTGCCAGCAGCGTAGTCTCCGAGGGGGCCCAGTACTTC. It encodes CASSVVSEGAQYF. The chain was built from TRBV9 and TRBJ2-5; possibly the D gene is TRBD1, per 6 matching bases. The CDR3 has 13 amino acids, counting the end cysteine and phenylalanine. The retained sequence is limited to the CDR3, 39 bases, with the frame set at the first base. Trimming costs V 0 bases and J 9 bases, and their ends lie 12 bases apart. From a lookup of the germline V gene, CDR1 and CDR2 are SGDLS and YYNGEE.